One sample yielded the 19 T cell receptor beta chains listed below, sequenced in a study of PD-L1 blockade in urothelial cancer. Generated by immunoSEQ multiplex PCR, the TCRdb table keeps only in-frame clones and is missing some. The sample holds roughly 32,000 clones; around 84% are singletons and the top ten take less than 40%. Sequenced material: PBMCs, taken around atezolizumab (anti-PD-L1) treatment. All receptors derive from a man between 60 and 75 years old with urothelial cancer.

The V and J genes are TRBV7-9 and TRBJ1-1; TRBD1 matches at 12 bases. CDR1 is SEHNR and CDR2 is FQNEAQ in the germline V gene (reference sequence). This CDR3 has 16 residues. J was trimmed by 4 bases and V by 2 bases; bases with no gene match: 5. The CDR3 here is CASSLLGTGGRTEAFF. In DNA form, the CDR3 reads TGTGCCAGCAGCTTACTAGGGACAGGGGGCCGCACTGAAGCTTTCTTT.

This chain joins TRBV11-1 and TRBJ2-2, with TRBD1 identical over 11 bases. Germline V gene data show CDR1 as SGHAT and CDR2 as FQDESV (reference sequence). The CDR3 sequence is 15 residues long. With 8 bases clipped from V and 2 bases from J, the junction kept 4 bases outside the gene matches. The CDR3 sequence is CASGRTGGNTGELFF. The CDR3 coding sequence is TGTGCCAGCGGCCGGACAGGGGGCAACACCGGGGAGCTGTTTTTT.

The genes are TRBV4-1 and TRBJ1-2; perhaps TRBD1 as D (6 bases). Germline V CDR1 and CDR2: MGHRA, YSYEKL. Deletions cut 8 bases from V and 2 bases from J, with 15 bases between. The CDR3 is 14 amino acids. The CDR3 here is CASQGTDRNYGYTF. CDR3 nucleotide sequence: TGCGCCAGCCAAGGGACGGACAGAAACTATGGCTACACCTTC.

J is TRBJ1-2 and V is TRBV2; D is unresolved. This CDR3 is 13 amino acids long. V was trimmed by 3 bases and J by 2 bases, leaving 7 bases between them. The germline V gene has CDR1 SNHLY and CDR2 FYNNEI. The CDR3: CASSEGINYGYTF. CDR3 DNA sequence: TGTGCCAGCAGTGAGGGCATCAACTATGGCTACACCTTC.

The CDR3 sequence: CAISEGQSNTEAFF. The CDR3 coding sequence is TGTGCCATCAGTGAAGGACAGTCGAACACTGAAGCTTTCTTT. V gene TRBV10-3 combines with J gene TRBJ1-1; TRBD1 is a possible D gene (6 bases). This CDR3 contains 14 residues. V lost 3 bases and J 1 base, leaving 9 bases between the germline ends. CDR1 is ENHRY, CDR2 SYGVKD, per germline.

For the CDR3, the DNA is TGTGCCTGGAGTGTACGTTATGAGAACTATGGCTACACCTTC. Its protein is CAWSVRYENYGYTF. This rearrangement joins TRBV30 to TRBJ1-2; D gene ambiguous. Germline V gene lookup returns CDR1 GTSNPN and CDR2 SVGIG (reference sequence). Trimming removed 0 bases at V and 2 bases at J, with 10 bases between. The CDR3 loop spans 14 amino acids.

The chain links TRBV6-5 to TRBJ1-1, with a tentative D call TRBD1 (6 bases). The length of the CDR3 is 14 residues. CDR1 and CDR2 (germline): MNHEY, SVGAGI. V was clipped by 6 bases and J by 0 bases, with 11 bases between them. The CDR3: CASRRDKMNTEAFF. In DNA, the CDR3 is TGTGCCAGCAGAAGGGACAAGATGAACACTGAAGCTTTCTTT.

The chain recombines TRBV5-1 with TRBJ2-2; possibly TRBD1 for D (6 bases). Trimming took 2 bases from V and 1 from J, leaving 9 bases between them. The CDR3 is 15 residues long. CDR1 SGHRS and CDR2 YFSETQ come from the germline V gene. Written as DNA, the CDR3 is TGCGCCAGCAGCTTTTCGACAGGGAACACCGGGGAGCTGTTTTTT. Translation: CASSFSTGNTGELFF.

The CDR3 bases are TGTGCCAGCAGGCTAAGCGGGAGTCACACAGATACGCAGTATTTT. Protein product: CASRLSGSHTDTQYF. The J gene is TRBJ2-3, the V gene TRBV5-5, with TRBD2 matching over 8 bases. Germline CDR1 SGHKS, CDR2 YYEKEE (reference sequence). The CDR3 is 15 residues long. J lost 2 bases, V lost 5 bases, and 7 bases had no gene match.

The V gene is TRBV27, the J gene TRBJ2-5, with 9 bases aligning to TRBD1. Germline assignment: CDR1 MNHEY and CDR2 SMNVEV (reference sequence). The CDR3 runs to 13 residues. Trimming at V came to 4 bases and at J to 6 bases, leaving 3 bases not matched to a gene. CDR3 in amino acids: CASSWGQGKTQYF. DNA for the CDR3: TGTGCCAGCAGTTGGGGACAGGGCAAGACCCAGTACTTC.

This rearrangement joins TRBV19 to TRBJ1-4, with TRBD1 as a possible D gene (6 bases). Germline V lookup: CDR1 LNHDA, CDR2 SQIVND (reference sequence). This CDR3 is built from 15 residues. The V end lost 4 bases, the J end lost 6 bases, and 15 bases lay between the germline ends. The CDR3 protein is CASSTGAWGHEKLFF. CDR3 bases: TGTGCCAGTAGTACAGGGGCCTGGGGACATGAAAAACTGTTTTTT.

This clone was observed a few times. The chain's CDR3 is CASSQGRTGEWTEAFF. CDR3 DNA sequence: TGTGCCAGCAGCCAAGGAAGAACAGGGGAATGGACTGAAGCTTTCTTT. The chain joins TRBV4-2 to TRBJ1-1, with TRBD1 matching 7 bases. The V segment lost 1 base and the J segment 5 bases; nucleotides outside the gene matches: 10. The CDR3 length is 16 residues. The germline V gene has CDR1 LGHNA and CDR2 YNFKEQ.

This chain connects TRBV23-1 to TRBJ2-1, with 7 bases matching TRBD2. TRBV23-1 belongs to the ORF category, with a function that is uncertain. Unmatched junction bases numbered 12, after V lost 4 bases and J lost 0 bases. The CDR3 is 18 amino acids. The DNA of the CDR3 is TGCGCCAGCAGTCCTCACTCTCGGGACTATCGCTCCTACAATGAGCAGTTCTTC. Encoded protein: CASSPHSRDYRSYNEQFF.

This clone appeared a few times. The rearrangement joins TRBV6-1 to TRBJ1-5; D is undetermined. The germline V gene has CDR1 MNHNS and CDR2 SASEGT. The CDR3 is made up of 15 amino acids. Trimming took off 3 bases at V and 3 bases at J, with 12 bases between the two ends. The CDR3 coding sequence is TGTGCCAGCAGTGATGGGAGCGGTCTCAATCAGCCCCAGCATTTT. Translated: CASSDGSGLNQPQHF.

V gene TRBV7-2 combines with J gene TRBJ1-6; D gene ambiguous. Germline V gene lookup returns CDR1 SGHTA and CDR2 FQGNSA. CDR3 length: 16 amino acids. The germline V and J ends were trimmed by 3 bases and 7 bases, with 16 bases remaining between them. This chain's CDR3 is CASSFPDIGSNSPLHF. CDR3 sequence (DNA): TGTGCCAGCAGCTTTCCCGATATCGGGAGCAATTCACCCCTCCACTTT.

V usage is TRBV27 and J usage is TRBJ1-5; perhaps TRBD1 as D (5 bases). From germline, CDR1 is MNHEY and CDR2 SMNVEV (reference sequence). The V end was cut by 6 bases, the J end by 1 base, with 16 bases between. This CDR3 region has 16 residues. CDR3 in DNA: TGTGCCAGCAGCCTTAGGGGTGGGATAAGCAATCAGCCCCAGCATTTT. This encodes CASSLRGGISNQPQHF.

For the CDR3, the DNA is TGTGCCAGCAGCTCGGGTCGGGGGGGGTATGGCTACACCTTC. Residues: CASSSGRGGYGYTF. The genes are TRBV13 and TRBJ1-2; D may be TRBD1 (5 bases). Trimming removed 4 bases at V and 5 bases at J, with 14 bases between. From germline, CDR1 is PRHDT and CDR2 FYEKMQ (reference sequence). This CDR3 region has 14 residues.

The gene calls are TRBV5-1 and TRBJ1-6; no clear D. The CDR3 has 14 residues. Trimming shortened V by 0 bases and J by 6 bases, and 7 bases separated the two germline ends. CDR1 is SGHRS, CDR2 YFSETQ, per germline. The CDR3 DNA is TGCGCCAGCAGCTTGGGGCACGTTAATTCACCCCTCCACTTT. Amino acids: CASSLGHVNSPLHF.

The CDR3 nucleotides read TGTGCCAGCAGCTTGACAGGTAATCCCTACGAGCAGTACTTC. It encodes CASSLTGNPYEQYF. This chain links TRBV5-6 with TRBJ2-7; D possibly corresponds to TRBD1 (5 bases). Germline lookup yields CDR1 SGHDT and CDR2 YYEEEE. Trimming removed 1 base at V and 2 bases at J, with 10 bases between. This CDR3 comprises 14 residues.